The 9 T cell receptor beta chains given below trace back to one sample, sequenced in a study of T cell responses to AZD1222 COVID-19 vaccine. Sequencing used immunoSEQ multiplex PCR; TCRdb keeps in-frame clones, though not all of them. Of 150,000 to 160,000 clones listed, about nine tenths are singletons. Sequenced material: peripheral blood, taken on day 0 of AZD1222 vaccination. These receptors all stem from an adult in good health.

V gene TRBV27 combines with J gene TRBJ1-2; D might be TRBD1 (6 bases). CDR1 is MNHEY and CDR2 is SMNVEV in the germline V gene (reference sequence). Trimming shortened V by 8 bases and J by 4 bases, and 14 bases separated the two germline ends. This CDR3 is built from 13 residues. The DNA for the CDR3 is TGTGCCAGCGGGGTGAGGGGGAGCTATGGCTACACCTTC. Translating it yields CASGVRGSYGYTF.

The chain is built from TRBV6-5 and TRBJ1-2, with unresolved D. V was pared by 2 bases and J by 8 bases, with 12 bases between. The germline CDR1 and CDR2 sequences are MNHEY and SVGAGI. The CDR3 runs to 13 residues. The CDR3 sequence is CASSYVRSDGYTF. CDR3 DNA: TGTGCCAGCAGTTACGTCCGGTCGGACGGCTACACCTTC.

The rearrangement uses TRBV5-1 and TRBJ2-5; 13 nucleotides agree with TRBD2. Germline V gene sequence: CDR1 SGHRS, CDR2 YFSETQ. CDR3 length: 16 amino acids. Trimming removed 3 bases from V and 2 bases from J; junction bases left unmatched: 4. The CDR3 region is CASSSGTSGVQETQYF. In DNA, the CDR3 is TGCGCCAGCAGCTCCGGGACTAGCGGGGTACAAGAGACCCAGTACTTC.

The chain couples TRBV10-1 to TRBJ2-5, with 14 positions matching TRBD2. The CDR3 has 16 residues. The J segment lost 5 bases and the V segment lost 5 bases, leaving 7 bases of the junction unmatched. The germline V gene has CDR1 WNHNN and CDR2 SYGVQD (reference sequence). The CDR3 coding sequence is TGCGCCAGCAGTTCTAGACTAGCGGGAGGGTTGGAGACCCAGTACTTC. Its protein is CASSSRLAGGLETQYF.

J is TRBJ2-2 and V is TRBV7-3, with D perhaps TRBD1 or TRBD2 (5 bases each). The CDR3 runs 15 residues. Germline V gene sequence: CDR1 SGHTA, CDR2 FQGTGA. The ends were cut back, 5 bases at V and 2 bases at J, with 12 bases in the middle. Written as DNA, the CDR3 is TGTGCCAGCAGCACCGGGACGGTTAACACCGGGGAGCTGTTTTTT. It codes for CASSTGTVNTGELFF.

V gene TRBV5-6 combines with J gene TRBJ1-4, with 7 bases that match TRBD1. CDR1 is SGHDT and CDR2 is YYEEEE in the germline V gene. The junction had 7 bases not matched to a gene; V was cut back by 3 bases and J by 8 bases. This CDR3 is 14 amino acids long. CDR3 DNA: TGTGCCAGCAGCTCGACAGGGCGGGGCGAAAAACTGTTTTTT. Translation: CASSSTGRGEKLFF.

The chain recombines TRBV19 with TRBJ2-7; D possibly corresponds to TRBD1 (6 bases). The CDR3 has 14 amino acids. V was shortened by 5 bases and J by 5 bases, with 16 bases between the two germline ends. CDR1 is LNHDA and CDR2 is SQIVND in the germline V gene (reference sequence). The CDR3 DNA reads TGTGCCAGTAGTTCATATACAGGGTATCACGAGCAGTACTTC. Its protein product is CASSSYTGYHEQYF.

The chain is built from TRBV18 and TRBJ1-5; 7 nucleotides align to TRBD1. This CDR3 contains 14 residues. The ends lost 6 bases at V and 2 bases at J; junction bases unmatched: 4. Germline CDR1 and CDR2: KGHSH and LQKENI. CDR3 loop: CASSPGTGNQPQHF. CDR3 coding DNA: TGTGCCAGCTCTCCTGGGACAGGCAATCAGCCCCAGCATTTT.

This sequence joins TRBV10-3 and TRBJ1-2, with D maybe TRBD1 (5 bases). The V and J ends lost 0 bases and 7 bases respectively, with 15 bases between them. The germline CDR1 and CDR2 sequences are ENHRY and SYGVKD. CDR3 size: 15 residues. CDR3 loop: CAISESTGEGFGYTF. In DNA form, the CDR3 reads TGTGCCATCAGTGAGTCGACTGGCGAGGGGTTTGGCTACACCTTC.